This TCR beta chain appears in the sequencing data of a study of cytomegalovirus exposure and HLA in healthy donors. Notes on the study in general: The authors enumerated 150 to 200 TCR beta chains as linked to cytomegalovirus. A missense variant in DCLRE1C was later tied to TCR beta V- and J-gene trimming. Several of the most significant clusters appeared, in a later analysis, to be linked to common viral pathogens.

V was pared by 4 bases and J by 4 bases, with 3 bases of the junction left unmatched. CDR1 SGHDN and CDR2 FVKESK come from the germline V gene. The CDR3 runs to 13 residues. Primers for the PCR totalled 60 Vbeta and 13 Jbeta. Profiling relied on immunoSEQ multiplex PCR, and the TCRdb table lists in-frame clones only, not all of them. This sample has around 170,000 clones, with approximately 84% found just once. A remark on this clone: Its specificity is not known.

This TCR was sampled from a man over 45 in good health and CMV-seronegative. The genes are TRBV14 and TRBJ1-1, with TRBD1 identical over 7 bases. The sample taken for sequencing was PBMCs. This CDR3 reads CASSLTGITEAFF. The CDR3 DNA reads TGTGCCAGCAGCCTGACAGGGATCACTGAAGCTTTCTTT.